This entry lists 30 T cell receptor beta chains sequenced from one sample in a study of chemoradiotherapy in HPV16-positive cancers. This table comes from immunoSEQ multiplex PCR, and its TCRdb copy is limited to in-frame clones, with some not included. The table records some 4,500 clones, approximately 84% of them present only once. The sample consisted of tumor tissue, taken from a patient who underwent chemoradiotherapy. These receptors originate from a human donor with HPV-associated anogenital cancer.

This clone was seen a single time. V and J are TRBV10-2 and TRBJ2-1, with a possible D match to TRBD2 (6 bases). Germline V CDR1 and CDR2: WSHSY, SAAADI. There are 13 residues in the CDR3. V was shortened by 8 bases and J by 3 bases, with 11 bases between the two germline ends. The chain's CDR3 is CASCTGLYNEQFF. The CDR3, as DNA: TGCGCCAGCTGTACGGGACTCTACAATGAGCAGTTCTTC.

This clone was counted a single time. The rearrangement joins TRBV27 to TRBJ2-7, with unresolved D. CDR1 is MNHEY, CDR2 SMNVEV, per germline (reference sequence). Trimming left V 3 bases short and J 0 bases short, with 12 bases between. The CDR3 sequence is 15 residues long. For the CDR3, the DNA is TGTGCCAGCAGTTTTAGAGCGACGACCTCCTACGAGCAGTACTTC. Translated, it gives CASSFRATTSYEQYF.

The V gene is TRBV5-5, the J gene TRBJ1-1; D gene ambiguous. The CDR3 is 14 residues long. From germline, CDR1 is SGHKS and CDR2 YYEKEE (reference sequence). V was clipped by 8 bases and J by 2 bases, with 16 bases between them. The CDR3 region is CASGNKMGNTEAFF. DNA for the CDR3: TGTGCCAGTGGAAACAAGATGGGTAACACTGAAGCTTTCTTT.

Within the sample, this clone is large. This same CDR3 is encoded by further DNA sequences in the sample. The genes are TRBV9 and TRBJ1-1; a weak D match, TRBD1 (5 bases). V was shortened by 2 bases and J by 5 bases, with 16 bases between the two germline ends. The CDR3 runs to 15 residues. CDR1 SGDLS and CDR2 YYNGEE come from the germline V gene. Here the CDR3 DNA reads TGTGCCAGCAGCGTTGGAAAGGGGCTTGGAACTGAAGCTTTCTTT. Protein sequence: CASSVGKGLGTEAFF.

The genes are TRBV5-1 and TRBJ1-1; TRBD1 might be the D (6 bases). In germline, CDR1 is SGHRS, CDR2 YFSETQ. This CDR3 comprises 14 residues. V was cut by 3 bases and J by 1 base, with 10 bases left in between. Written as DNA, the CDR3 is TGCGCCAGCAGCTGGGGGGGACAGAACACTGAAGCTTTCTTT. Translation: CASSWGGQNTEAFF.

This clone was seen only a few times. The chain employs TRBV19 and TRBJ1-2; 8 positions agree with TRBD1. This CDR3 region has 13 residues. V trimming: 3 bases; J trimming: 8 bases; junction bases outside the gene matches: 5. Germline CDR1 LNHDA, CDR2 SQIVND (reference sequence). CDR3 nucleotide sequence: TGTGCCAGTAGTATCCCACAGGGGGGAGGCTACACCTTC. It yields the protein CASSIPQGGGYTF. The whole variable domain, filled in from reference TRBV19 and TRBJ1-2, reads DGGITQSPKYLFRKEGQNVTLSCEQNLNHDAMYWYRQDPGQGLRLIYYSQIVNDFQKGDIAEGYSVSREKKESFPLTVTSAQKNPTAFYLCASSIPQGGGYTFGSGTRLTVV.

The V gene is TRBV6-1, the J gene TRBJ1-6, with a tentative D call TRBD1 (6 bases). The CDR3 is made up of 15 amino acids. Looked up from germline, CDR1 is MNHNS and CDR2 is SASEGT. V gave up 2 bases and J gave up 7 bases, with 12 bases separating them. CDR3 coding DNA: TGTGCCAGCAGTGAAAGTTCCGGGGGCAATTCACCCCTCCACTTT. This codes for CASSESSGGNSPLHF.

This clone has a single count. The rearrangement links TRBV12-5 to TRBJ2-3, with a possible D match to TRBD2 (5 bases). The CDR3 consists of 13 residues. V lost 6 bases and J 2 bases, leaving 9 bases between the germline ends. From germline, CDR1 is LGHNT and CDR2 FRNRAP. CDR3 DNA: TGTGCTAGTGGACGGGGATTCACAGATACGCAGTATTTT. The encoded protein is CASGRGFTDTQYF.

V is TRBV30 and J is TRBJ2-7, with TRBD1 identical over 9 bases. Germline V CDR1 and CDR2: GTSNPN, SVGIG (reference sequence). Trimming took 3 bases from V and 2 from J; bases not matched to a gene: 8. The CDR3 sequence is 15 residues long. The CDR3 DNA reads TGTGCCTGGAGGGAAACCGGGACAGGGACCTACGAGCAGTACTTC. Amino acids: CAWRETGTGTYEQYF.

This rearrangement joins TRBV6-1 to TRBJ2-1; D perhaps matches TRBD2 (5 bases). V gave up 2 bases and J gave up 5 bases, with 19 bases separating them. CDR1 and CDR2 from the germline V gene are MNHNS and SASEGT. The CDR3 contains 17 residues. Written as DNA, the CDR3 is TGTGCCAGCAGTGAATATTTTGGGAGTGTGGGAAACAATGAGCAGTTCTTC. It specifies CASSEYFGSVGNNEQFF.

The CDR3 reads CASSFGESNYGYTF. As DNA, the CDR3 is TGTGCCAGCAGCTTCGGGGAGTCTAACTATGGCTACACCTTC. The rearrangement uses TRBV7-9 and TRBJ1-2; D not certain. The germline V gene encodes CDR1 SEHNR and CDR2 FQNEAQ (reference sequence). V shed 3 bases and J shed 0 bases, with 8 bases lying between them. CDR3 length equals 14 residues. Using reference TRBV7-9 and TRBJ1-2 for the parts outside the CDR3, the full variable domain is DTGVSQNPRHKITKRGQNVTFRCDPISEHNRLYWYRQTLGQGPEFLTYFQNEAQLEKSRLLSDRFSAERPKGSFSTLEIQRTEQGDSAMYLCASSFGESNYGYTFGSGTRLTVV.

The chain carries TRBV7-9 and TRBJ2-1; tentatively, D is TRBD1 or TRBD2 (7 bases each). Trimming left V 7 bases short and J 3 bases short, with 16 bases between. Germline CDR1 SEHNR, CDR2 FQNEAQ (reference sequence). This CDR3 comprises 15 residues. The CDR3 sequence is CASTRGGGGYNEQFF. The CDR3 DNA is TGTGCCAGCACCAGGGGGGGCGGGGGCTACAATGAGCAGTTCTTC.

V usage is TRBV7-2 and J usage is TRBJ1-5; possibly TRBD1 for D (5 bases). Germline values: CDR1 SGHTA, CDR2 FQGNSA. This CDR3 spans 16 amino acids. Trimming left V 1 base short and J 2 bases short, with 12 bases between. CDR3 DNA: TGTGCCAGCAGCTTAGTTGCGGGGGGGGGCAATCAGCCCCAGCATTTT. It specifies CASSLVAGGGNQPQHF.

The chain combines TRBV5-6 with TRBJ1-4; D is unclear. The CDR3 runs to 15 residues. Trimming removed 1 base from V and 3 bases from J, with 10 bases in between. Germline CDR1 and CDR2: SGHDT and YYEEEE. The CDR3 protein is CASSLLAGANEKLFF. CDR3 bases: TGTGCCAGCAGCTTGTTGGCGGGTGCTAATGAAAAACTGTTTTTT.

The chain links TRBV6-5 to TRBJ2-1; 7 bases map to TRBD2. The CDR3 has 14 residues. Germline CDR1 MNHEY, CDR2 SVGAGI. CDR3 sequence reads: CATGREGPYNEQFF. The CDR3 DNA follows: TGTGCTACTGGGAGGGAGGGGCCCTACAATGAGCAGTTCTTC.

This clone was detected once. V gene TRBV6-1 combines with J gene TRBJ2-7; D ambiguous. The CDR3 extends over 14 amino acids. CDR1 MNHNS and CDR2 SASEGT come from the germline V gene. Deletions cut 1 base from V and 4 bases from J, with 11 bases between. The CDR3 nucleotides are TGTGCCAGCAGTGAAGAGGGCCCTAGGTACGAGCAGTACTTC. Amino acids: CASSEEGPRYEQYF.

The rearrangement uses TRBV12-5 and TRBJ2-1; D possibly corresponds to TRBD2 (5 bases). V was shortened by 1 base and J by 1 base, with 8 bases between the two germline ends. This CDR3 is 15 amino acids long. Germline V gene sequence: CDR1 LGHNT, CDR2 FRNRAP. The CDR3: CASGLGAGSYNEQFF. The CDR3 DNA follows: TGTGCTAGTGGTTTGGGGGCGGGTTCCTACAATGAGCAGTTCTTC.

The V and J genes are TRBV9 and TRBJ2-5, with 10 bases fitting TRBD2. Trimming cost V 0 bases and J 7 bases; bases outside gene matches: 0. This CDR3 spans 13 amino acids. Germline loops: CDR1 SGDLS, CDR2 YYNGEE. CDR3 sequence reads: CASSVGTSGTQYF. The CDR3 region has the DNA TGTGCCAGCAGCGTAGGGACTAGCGGGACCCAGTACTTC.

The J gene is TRBJ2-7, the V gene TRBV27; 9 bases are shared with TRBD2. CDR3 length: 15 residues. The germline gives CDR1 MNHEY, CDR2 SMNVEV (reference sequence). Trimming removed 3 bases from V and 4 bases from J; junction bases left unmatched: 7. The CDR3 loop is CASSLGGRASYEQYF. The DNA of the CDR3 is TGTGCCAGCAGTTTGGGCGGGAGGGCCTCGTACGAGCAGTACTTC.

This chain links TRBV5-1 with TRBJ2-1, with a possible D match to TRBD1 (6 bases). The CDR3 has 13 residues. V lost 4 bases, J lost 7 bases, and 12 bases lay in between. The V gene's germline CDR1 is SGHRS and CDR2 YFSETQ. CDR3: CASSTGFGNEQFF. CDR3 nucleotides: TGCGCCAGCAGCACAGGGTTTGGGAATGAGCAGTTCTTC. The variable domain in full, with the rest retrieved from reference TRBV5-1 and TRBJ2-1, is KAGVTQTPRYLIKTRGQQVTLSCSPISGHRSVSWYQQTPGQGLQFLFEYFSETQRNKGNFPGRFSGRQFSNSRSEMNVSTLELGDSALYLCASSTGFGNEQFFGPGTRLTVL.

The CDR3 loop is CASSRVFLAGTQIETQYF. In nucleotides, the CDR3 is TGTGCCAGCAGCCGAGTCTTCCTAGCAGGTACCCAAATAGAGACCCAGTACTTC. This chain uses TRBV7-9 with TRBJ2-5; D might be TRBD2 (5 bases). This CDR3 comprises 18 residues. Germline CDR1 is SEHNR and CDR2 is FQNEAQ (reference sequence). V lost 5 bases to trimming and J lost 4 bases, with 26 bases between them.

V usage is TRBV2 and J usage is TRBJ2-2; 9 bases match TRBD1. The germline CDR1 and CDR2 sequences are SNHLY and FYNNEI. The junction had 3 bases not matched to a gene; V was cut back by 9 bases and J by 1 base. CDR3 length: 14 amino acids. CDR3 region: CARGGQGNTGELFF. The CDR3 DNA reads TGTGCCAGGGGGGGACAGGGGAACACCGGGGAGCTGTTTTTT.

The J gene is TRBJ2-2, the V gene TRBV5-5; 8 bases fit TRBD1. In germline, CDR1 is SGHKS, CDR2 YYEKEE (reference sequence). V shed 4 bases, J shed 3 bases, and the junction held 8 bases outside the gene matches. This CDR3 has 16 residues. In nucleotides, the CDR3 is TGTGCCAGCAGCAAAGGACAGGGAGTGGACACCGGGGAGCTGTTTTTT. Its translation: CASSKGQGVDTGELFF. Full variable domain (missing parts from reference TRBV5-5 and TRBJ2-2): DAGVTQSPTHLIKTRGQQVTLRCSPISGHKSVSWYQQVLGQGPQFIFQYYEKEERGRGNFPDRFSARQFPNYSSELNVNALLLGDSALYLCASSKGQGVDTGELFFGEGSRLTVL.

The V and J genes are TRBV7-9 and TRBJ2-3; perhaps D is TRBD1 or TRBD2 (6 bases each). CDR1 is SEHNR, CDR2 FQNEAQ, per germline (reference sequence). V gave up 4 bases and J gave up 0 bases, with 20 bases separating them. There are 18 residues in the CDR3. Here the CDR3 reads CASSSPTGAPLSTDTQYF. The CDR3, as DNA: TGTGCCAGCAGCTCTCCGACGGGGGCCCCCCTTAGCACAGATACGCAGTATTTT.

The J gene is TRBJ1-1, the V gene TRBV10-3; 7 nucleotides match TRBD1. The V gene's germline CDR1 is ENHRY and CDR2 SYGVKD. The CDR3 spans 13 residues. The junction had 7 bases not matched to a gene; V was cut back by 7 bases and J by 5 bases. Here the CDR3 reads CAIISPGQTEAFF. The CDR3 nucleotides read TGTGCCATCATCTCCCCGGGACAGACTGAAGCTTTCTTT.

This chain uses TRBV14 with TRBJ2-7; TRBD1 might be the D (6 bases). With 8 bases removed from V and 4 bases from J, the gap between germline ends came to 15 bases. This CDR3 is 13 amino acids long. CDR1 is SGHDN and CDR2 is FVKESK in the germline V gene. The CDR3 sequence: CASSWVGAYEQYF. CDR3 nucleotides: TGTGCCAGCTCTTGGGTGGGGGCGTACGAGCAGTACTTC.

This chain links TRBV19 with TRBJ1-5; no clear D gene. The germline V gene encodes CDR1 LNHDA and CDR2 SQIVND (reference sequence). Trimming pared 5 bases from V and 4 bases from J, leaving 12 bases between. The CDR3 loop spans 14 amino acids. CDR3 in amino acids: CASSSNGGNQPQHF. The CDR3 bases are TGTGCCAGTAGTTCCAATGGCGGAAATCAGCCCCAGCATTTT.

J is TRBJ1-2 and V is TRBV5-6; 9 nucleotides align to TRBD1. V dropped 2 bases and J dropped 8; count of bases not matched to a gene: 10. CDR3 length: 15 amino acids. Germline V gene sequence: CDR1 SGHDT, CDR2 YYEEEE. This chain's CDR3 is CASSLRDRVTRGYTF. The CDR3 nucleotides read TGTGCCAGCAGCTTACGGGACAGGGTTACGCGGGGCTACACCTTC.

The chain couples TRBV6-1 to TRBJ2-1; TRBD2 aligns across 11 bases. V was clipped by 6 bases and J by 7 bases; unmatched bases: 8. This CDR3 has 15 amino acids. Looked up from germline, CDR1 is MNHNS and CDR2 is SASEGT. The CDR3 DNA sequence: TGTGCCAGCAGGGTACTAGCGGGGGAGGGGAATGAGCAGTTCTTC. This sequence encodes CASRVLAGEGNEQFF.

This clone has just one count. This sequence joins TRBV19 and TRBJ1-1; 10 nucleotides agree with TRBD1. The CDR3 covers 16 residues. The junction had 10 bases not matched to a gene; V was cut back by 6 bases and J by 3 bases. Looked up from germline, CDR1 is LNHDA and CDR2 is SQIVND (reference sequence). CDR3: CASSRDRGFWDTEAFF. CDR3 coding DNA: TGTGCCAGTAGCCGGGACAGGGGTTTCTGGGACACTGAAGCTTTCTTT. The full variable domain, with the rest looked up from reference TRBV19 and TRBJ1-1, is DGGITQSPKYLFRKEGQNVTLSCEQNLNHDAMYWYRQDPGQGLRLIYYSQIVNDFQKGDIAEGYSVSREKKESFPLTVTSAQKNPTAFYLCASSRDRGFWDTEAFFGQGTRLTVV.